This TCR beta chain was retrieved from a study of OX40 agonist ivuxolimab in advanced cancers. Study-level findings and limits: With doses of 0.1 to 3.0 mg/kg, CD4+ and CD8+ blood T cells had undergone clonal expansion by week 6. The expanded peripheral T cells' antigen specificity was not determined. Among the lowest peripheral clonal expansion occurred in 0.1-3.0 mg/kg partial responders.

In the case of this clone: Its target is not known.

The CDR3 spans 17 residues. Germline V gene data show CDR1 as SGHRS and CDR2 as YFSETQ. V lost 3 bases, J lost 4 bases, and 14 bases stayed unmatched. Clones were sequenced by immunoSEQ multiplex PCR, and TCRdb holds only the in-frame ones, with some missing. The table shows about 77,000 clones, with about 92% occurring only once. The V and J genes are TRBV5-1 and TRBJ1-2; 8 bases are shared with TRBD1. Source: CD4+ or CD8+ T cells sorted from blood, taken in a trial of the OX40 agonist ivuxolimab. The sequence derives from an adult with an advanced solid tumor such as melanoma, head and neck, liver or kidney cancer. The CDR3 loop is CASSYGTGSGLGYGYTF. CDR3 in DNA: TGCGCCAGCAGCTACGGGACAGGAAGCGGCTTAGGCTATGGCTACACCTTC.